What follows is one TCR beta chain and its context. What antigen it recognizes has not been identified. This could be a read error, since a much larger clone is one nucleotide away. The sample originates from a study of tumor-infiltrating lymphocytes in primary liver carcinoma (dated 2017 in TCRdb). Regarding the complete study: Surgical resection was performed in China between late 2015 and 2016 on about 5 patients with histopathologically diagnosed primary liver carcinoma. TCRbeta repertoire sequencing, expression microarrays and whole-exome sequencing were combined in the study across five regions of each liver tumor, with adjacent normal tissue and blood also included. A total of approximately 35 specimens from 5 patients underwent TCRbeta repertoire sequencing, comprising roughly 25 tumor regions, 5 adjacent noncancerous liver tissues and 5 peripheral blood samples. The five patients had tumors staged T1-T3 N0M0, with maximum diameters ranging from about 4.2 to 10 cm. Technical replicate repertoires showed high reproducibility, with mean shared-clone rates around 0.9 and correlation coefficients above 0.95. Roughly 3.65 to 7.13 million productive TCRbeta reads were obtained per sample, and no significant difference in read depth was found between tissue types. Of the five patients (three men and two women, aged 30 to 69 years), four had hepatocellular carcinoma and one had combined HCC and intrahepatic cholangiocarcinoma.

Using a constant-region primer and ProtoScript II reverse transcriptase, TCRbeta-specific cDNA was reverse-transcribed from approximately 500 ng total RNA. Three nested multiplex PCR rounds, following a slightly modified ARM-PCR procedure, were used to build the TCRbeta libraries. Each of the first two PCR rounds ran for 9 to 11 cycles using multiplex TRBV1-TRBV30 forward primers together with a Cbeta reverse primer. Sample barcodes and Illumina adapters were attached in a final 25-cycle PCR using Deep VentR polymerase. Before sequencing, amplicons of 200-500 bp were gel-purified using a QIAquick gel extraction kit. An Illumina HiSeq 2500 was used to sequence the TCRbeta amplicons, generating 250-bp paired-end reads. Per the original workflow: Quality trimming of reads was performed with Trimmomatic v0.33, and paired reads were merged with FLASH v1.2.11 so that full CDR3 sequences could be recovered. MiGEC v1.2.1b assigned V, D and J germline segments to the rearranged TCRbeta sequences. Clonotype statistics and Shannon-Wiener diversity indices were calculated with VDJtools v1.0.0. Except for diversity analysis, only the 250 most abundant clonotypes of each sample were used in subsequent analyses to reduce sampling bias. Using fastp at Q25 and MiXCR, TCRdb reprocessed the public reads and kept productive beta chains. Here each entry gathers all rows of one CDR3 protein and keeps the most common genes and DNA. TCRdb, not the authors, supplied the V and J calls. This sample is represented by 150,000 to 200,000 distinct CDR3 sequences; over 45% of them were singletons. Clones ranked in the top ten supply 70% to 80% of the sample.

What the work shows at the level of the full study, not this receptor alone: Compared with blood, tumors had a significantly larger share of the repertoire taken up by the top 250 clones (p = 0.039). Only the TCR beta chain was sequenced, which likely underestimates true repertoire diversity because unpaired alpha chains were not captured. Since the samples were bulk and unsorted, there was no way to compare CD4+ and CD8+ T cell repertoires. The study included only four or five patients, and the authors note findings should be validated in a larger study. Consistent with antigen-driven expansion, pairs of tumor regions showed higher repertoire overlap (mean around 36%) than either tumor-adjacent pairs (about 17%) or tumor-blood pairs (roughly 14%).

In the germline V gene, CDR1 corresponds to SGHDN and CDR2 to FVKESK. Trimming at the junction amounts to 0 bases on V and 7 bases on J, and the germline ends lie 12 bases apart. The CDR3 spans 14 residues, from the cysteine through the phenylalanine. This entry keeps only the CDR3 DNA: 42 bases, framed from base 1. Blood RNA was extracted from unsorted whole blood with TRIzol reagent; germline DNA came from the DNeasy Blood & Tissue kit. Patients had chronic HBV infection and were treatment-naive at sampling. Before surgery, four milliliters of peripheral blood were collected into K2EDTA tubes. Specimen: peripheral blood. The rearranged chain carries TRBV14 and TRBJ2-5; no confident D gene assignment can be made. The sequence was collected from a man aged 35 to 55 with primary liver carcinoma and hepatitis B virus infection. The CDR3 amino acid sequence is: CASSQEHPIGTQYF. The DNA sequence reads TGTGCCAGCAGCCAAGAACACCCGATTGGGACCCAGTACTTC. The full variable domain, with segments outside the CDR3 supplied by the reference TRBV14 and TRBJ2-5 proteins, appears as EAGVTQFPSHSVIEKGQTVTLRCDPISGHDNLYWYRRVMGKEIKFLLHFVKESKQDESGMPNNRFLAERTGGTYSTLKVQPAELEDSGVYFCASSQEHPIGTQYFGPGTRLLVL.